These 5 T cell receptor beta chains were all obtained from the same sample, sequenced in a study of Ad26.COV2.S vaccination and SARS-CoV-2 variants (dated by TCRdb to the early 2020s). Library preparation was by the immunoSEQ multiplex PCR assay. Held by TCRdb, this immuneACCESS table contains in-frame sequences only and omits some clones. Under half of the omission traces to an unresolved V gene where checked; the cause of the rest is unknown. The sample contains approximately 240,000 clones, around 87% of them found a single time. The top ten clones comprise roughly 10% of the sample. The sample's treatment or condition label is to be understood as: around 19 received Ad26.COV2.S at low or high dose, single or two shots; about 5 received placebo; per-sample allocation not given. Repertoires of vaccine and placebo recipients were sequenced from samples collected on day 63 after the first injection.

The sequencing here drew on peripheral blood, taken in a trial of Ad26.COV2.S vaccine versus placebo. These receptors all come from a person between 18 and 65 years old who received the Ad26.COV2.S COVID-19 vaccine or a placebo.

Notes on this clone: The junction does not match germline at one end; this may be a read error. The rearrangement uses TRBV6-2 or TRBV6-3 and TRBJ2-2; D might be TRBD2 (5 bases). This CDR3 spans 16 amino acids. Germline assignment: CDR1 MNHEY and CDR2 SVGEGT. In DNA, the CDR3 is TGTGCCAGCAGCCCCCCGGGTACTACCCGGCACCGGGGAGCTGTTTTT. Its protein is CASSPPGTTRHRGAVF.

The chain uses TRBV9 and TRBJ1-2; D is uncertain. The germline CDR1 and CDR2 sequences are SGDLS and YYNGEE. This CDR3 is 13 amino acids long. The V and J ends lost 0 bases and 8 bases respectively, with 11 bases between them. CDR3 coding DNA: TGTGCCAGCAGCGTAGCTACCCAAGGCGGCTACACCTTC. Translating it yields CASSVATQGGYTF.

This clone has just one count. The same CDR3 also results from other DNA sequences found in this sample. CDR3 bases: TGTGCCAGCAGTAGGGGGGGACAGGGGAGCTACGAGCAGTACTTC. Translating gives CASSRGGQGSYEQYF. This rearrangement joins TRBV6-5 to TRBJ2-7; TRBD1 matches 10 bases. The CDR3 spans 15 residues. The trim removed 5 bases at V and 3 bases at J, leaving 7 bases unmatched. The V gene's germline CDR1 is MNHEY and CDR2 SVGAGI.

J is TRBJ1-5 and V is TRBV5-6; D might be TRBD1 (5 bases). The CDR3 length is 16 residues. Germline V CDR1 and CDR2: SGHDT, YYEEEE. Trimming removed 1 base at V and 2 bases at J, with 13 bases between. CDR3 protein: CASSLWAGRGNQPQHF. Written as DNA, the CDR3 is TGTGCCAGCAGCTTGTGGGCAGGGAGAGGCAATCAGCCCCAGCATTTT.

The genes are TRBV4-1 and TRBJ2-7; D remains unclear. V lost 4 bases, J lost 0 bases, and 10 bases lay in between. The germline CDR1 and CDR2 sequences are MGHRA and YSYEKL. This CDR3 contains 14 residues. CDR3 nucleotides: TGCGCCAGCAGCCCGGCCAGAGGCTCCTACGAGCAGTACTTC. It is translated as CASSPARGSYEQYF.